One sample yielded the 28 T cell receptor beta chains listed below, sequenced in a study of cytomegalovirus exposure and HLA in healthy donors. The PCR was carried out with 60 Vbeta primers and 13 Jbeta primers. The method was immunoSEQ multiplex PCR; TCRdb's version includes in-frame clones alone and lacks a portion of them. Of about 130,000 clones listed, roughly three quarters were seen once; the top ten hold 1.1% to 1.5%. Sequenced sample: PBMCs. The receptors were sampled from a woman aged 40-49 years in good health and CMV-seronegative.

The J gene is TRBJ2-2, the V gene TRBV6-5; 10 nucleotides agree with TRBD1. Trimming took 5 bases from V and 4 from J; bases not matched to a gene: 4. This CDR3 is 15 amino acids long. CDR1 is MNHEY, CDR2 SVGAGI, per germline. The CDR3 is CASSQRDRGTGELFF. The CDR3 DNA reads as TGTGCCAGCAGTCAACGGGACAGGGGCACCGGGGAGCTGTTTTTT.

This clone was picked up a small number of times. The CDR3 region is CASNPVDRRNYGYTF. In nucleotides, the CDR3 is TGTGCCAGCAATCCTGTGGACAGAAGAAACTATGGCTACACCTTC. The rearrangement joins TRBV28 to TRBJ1-2; D may be TRBD1 (6 bases). CDR1 is MDHEN, CDR2 SYDVKM, per germline. This CDR3 comprises 15 residues. V shed 7 bases and J shed 2 bases, with 17 bases lying between them.

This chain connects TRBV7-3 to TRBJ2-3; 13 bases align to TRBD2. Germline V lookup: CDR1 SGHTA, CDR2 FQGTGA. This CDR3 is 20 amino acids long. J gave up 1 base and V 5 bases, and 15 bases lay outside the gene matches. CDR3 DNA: TGTGCCAGCAGCCCCGGACTAGCGGGGGACTATAATATGGGCACAGATACGCAGTATTTT. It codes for CASSPGLAGDYNMGTDTQYF.

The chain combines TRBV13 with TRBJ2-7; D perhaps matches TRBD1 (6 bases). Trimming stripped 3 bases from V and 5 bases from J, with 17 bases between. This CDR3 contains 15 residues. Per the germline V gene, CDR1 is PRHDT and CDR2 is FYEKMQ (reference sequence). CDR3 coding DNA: TGTGCCAGCAGCTTGTCCAGGGGTGGGGTCCACGAGCAGTACTTC. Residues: CASSLSRGGVHEQYF.

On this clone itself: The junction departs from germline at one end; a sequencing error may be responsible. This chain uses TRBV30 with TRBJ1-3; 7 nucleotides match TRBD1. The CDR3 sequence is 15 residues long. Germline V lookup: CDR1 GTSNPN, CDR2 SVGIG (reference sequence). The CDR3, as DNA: TGTGCAATCGGGCTGGGACAGCTCTCTGGAGACACCACATATTTT. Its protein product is CAIGLGQLSGDTTYF.

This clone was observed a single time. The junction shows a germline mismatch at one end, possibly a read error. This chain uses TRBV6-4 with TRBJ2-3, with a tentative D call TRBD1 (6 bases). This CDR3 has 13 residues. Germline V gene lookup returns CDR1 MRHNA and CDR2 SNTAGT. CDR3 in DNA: TGTGCCAGCAGTTACTCACAGGGAGATACGCAGTATTTT. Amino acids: CASSYSQGDTQYF.

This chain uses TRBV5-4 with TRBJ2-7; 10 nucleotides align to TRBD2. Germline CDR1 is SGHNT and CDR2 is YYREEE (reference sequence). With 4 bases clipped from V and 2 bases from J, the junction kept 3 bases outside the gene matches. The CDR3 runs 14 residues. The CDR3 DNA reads TGTGCCAGCAGCCCAACTAGCGGGACCTACGAGCAGTACTTC. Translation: CASSPTSGTYEQYF.

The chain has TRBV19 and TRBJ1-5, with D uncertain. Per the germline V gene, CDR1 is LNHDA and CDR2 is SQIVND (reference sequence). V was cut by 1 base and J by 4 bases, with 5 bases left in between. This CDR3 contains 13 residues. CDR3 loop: CASSIAFNQPQHF. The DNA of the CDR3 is TGTGCCAGTAGTATAGCCTTTAATCAGCCCCAGCATTTT.

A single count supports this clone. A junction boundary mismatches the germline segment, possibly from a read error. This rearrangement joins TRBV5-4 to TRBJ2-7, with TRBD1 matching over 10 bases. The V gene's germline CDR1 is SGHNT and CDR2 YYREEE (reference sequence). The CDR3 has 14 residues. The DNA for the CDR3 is TGTGCCAGCAGCTCCAGACAGGGGGCGGGCCCTGGGACATTC. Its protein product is CASSSRQGAGPGTF.

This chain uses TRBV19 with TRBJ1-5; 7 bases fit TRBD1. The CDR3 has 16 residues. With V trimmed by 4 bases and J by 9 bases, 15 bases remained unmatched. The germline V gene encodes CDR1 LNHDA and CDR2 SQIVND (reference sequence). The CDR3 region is CASSTSRTGVNWPQHF. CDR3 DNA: TGTGCCAGTAGTACTTCGAGGACAGGAGTCAATTGGCCCCAGCATTTT.

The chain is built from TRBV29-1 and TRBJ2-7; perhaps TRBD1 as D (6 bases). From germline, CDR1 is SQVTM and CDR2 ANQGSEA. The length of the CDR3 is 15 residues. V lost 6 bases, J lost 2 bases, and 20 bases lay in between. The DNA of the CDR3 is TGCAGCGTGGGGTTGGGGGCTCAAGGCACCTACGAGCAGTACTTC. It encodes CSVGLGAQGTYEQYF.

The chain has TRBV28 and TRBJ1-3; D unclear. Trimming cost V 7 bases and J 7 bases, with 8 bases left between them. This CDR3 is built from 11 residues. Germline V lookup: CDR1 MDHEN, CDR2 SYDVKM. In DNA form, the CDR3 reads TGTGCCAGCATGGGCGAGAACACCATATATTTT. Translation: CASMGENTIYF. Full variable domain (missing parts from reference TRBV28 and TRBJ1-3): DVKVTQSSRYLVKRTGEKVFLECVQDMDHENMFWYRQDPGLGLRLIYFSYDVKMKEKGDIPEGYSVSREKKERFSLILESASTNQTSMYLCASMGENTIYFGEGSWLTVV.

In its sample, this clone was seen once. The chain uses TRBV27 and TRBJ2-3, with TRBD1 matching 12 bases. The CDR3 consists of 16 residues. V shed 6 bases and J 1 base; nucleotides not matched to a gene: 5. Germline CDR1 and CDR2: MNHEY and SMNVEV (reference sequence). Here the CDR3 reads CASSRDRGPGTDTQYF. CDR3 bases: TGTGCCAGCAGCCGGGACAGGGGGCCGGGCACAGATACGCAGTATTTT.

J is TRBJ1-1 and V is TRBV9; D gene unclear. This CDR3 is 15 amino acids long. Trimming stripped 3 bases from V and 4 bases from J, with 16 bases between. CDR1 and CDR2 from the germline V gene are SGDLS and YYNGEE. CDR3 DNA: TGTGCCAGCAGCGCGGGGAACCCGGACCGCACTGAAGCTTTCTTT. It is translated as CASSAGNPDRTEAFF. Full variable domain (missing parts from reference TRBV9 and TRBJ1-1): DSGVTQTPKHLITATGQRVTLRCSPRSGDLSVYWYQQSLDQGLQFLIQYYNGEERAKGNILERFSAQQFPDLHSELNLSSLELGDSALYFCASSAGNPDRTEAFFGQGTRLTVV.

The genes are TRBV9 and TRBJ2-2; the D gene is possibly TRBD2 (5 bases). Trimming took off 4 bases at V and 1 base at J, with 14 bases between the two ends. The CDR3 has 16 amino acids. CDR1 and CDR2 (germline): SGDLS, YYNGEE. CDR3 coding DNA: TGTGCCAGCAGCCCCACGACTACCGTGAACACCGGGGAGCTGTTTTTT. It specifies CASSPTTTVNTGELFF. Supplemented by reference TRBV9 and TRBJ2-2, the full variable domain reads DSGVTQTPKHLITATGQRVTLRCSPRSGDLSVYWYQQSLDQGLQFLIQYYNGEERAKGNILERFSAQQFPDLHSELNLSSLELGDSALYFCASSPTTTVNTGELFFGEGSRLTVL.

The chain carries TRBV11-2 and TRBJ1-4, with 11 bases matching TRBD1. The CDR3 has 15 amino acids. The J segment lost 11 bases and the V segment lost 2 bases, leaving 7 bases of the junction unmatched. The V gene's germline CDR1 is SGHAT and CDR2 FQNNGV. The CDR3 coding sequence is TGTGCCAGCAGCTTAAGGGGGACAGGGGGGAGGAAACTGTTTTTT. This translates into CASSLRGTGGRKLFF.

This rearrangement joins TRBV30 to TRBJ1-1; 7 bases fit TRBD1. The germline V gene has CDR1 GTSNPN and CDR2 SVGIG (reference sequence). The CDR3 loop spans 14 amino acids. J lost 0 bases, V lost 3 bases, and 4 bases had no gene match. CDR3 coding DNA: TGTGCCTGGAGGGAACAGGGGTTGAACACTGAAGCTTTCTTT. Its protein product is CAWREQGLNTEAFF. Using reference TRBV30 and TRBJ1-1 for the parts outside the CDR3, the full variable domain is SQTIHQWPATLVQPVGSPLSLECTVEGTSNPNLYWYRQAAGRGLQLLFYSVGIGQISSEVPQNLSASRPQDRQFILSSKKLLLSDSGFYLCAWREQGLNTEAFFGQGTRLTVV.

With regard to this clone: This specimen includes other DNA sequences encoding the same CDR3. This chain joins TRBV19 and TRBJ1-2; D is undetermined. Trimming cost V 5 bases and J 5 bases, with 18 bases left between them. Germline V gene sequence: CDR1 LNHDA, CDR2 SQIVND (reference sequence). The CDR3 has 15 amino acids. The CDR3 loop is CASSSTPQSPYGYTF. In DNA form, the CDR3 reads TGTGCCAGTAGTTCGACACCACAGTCCCCATATGGCTACACCTTC.

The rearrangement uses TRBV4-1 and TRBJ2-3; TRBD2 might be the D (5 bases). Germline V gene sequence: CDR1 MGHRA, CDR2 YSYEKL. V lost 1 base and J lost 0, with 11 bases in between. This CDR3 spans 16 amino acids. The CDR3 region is CASSQGTRTSTDTQYF. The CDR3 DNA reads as TGCGCCAGCAGCCAAGGGACCCGGACTAGCACAGATACGCAGTATTTT.

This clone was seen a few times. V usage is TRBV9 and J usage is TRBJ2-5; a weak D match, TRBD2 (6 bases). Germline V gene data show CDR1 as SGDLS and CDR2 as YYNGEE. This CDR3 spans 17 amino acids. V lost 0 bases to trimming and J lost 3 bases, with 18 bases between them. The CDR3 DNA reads TGTGCCAGCAGCGTAGCCATCCCCGGGGCTAGCGAAGAGACCCAGTACTTC. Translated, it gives CASSVAIPGASEETQYF. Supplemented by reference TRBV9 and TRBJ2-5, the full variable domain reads DSGVTQTPKHLITATGQRVTLRCSPRSGDLSVYWYQQSLDQGLQFLIQYYNGEERAKGNILERFSAQQFPDLHSELNLSSLELGDSALYFCASSVAIPGASEETQYFGPGTRLLVL.

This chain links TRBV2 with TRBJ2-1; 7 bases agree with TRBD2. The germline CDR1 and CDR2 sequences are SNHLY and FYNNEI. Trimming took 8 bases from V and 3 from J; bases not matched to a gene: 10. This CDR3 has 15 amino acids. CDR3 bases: TGTGCCAGCGGAGAATGGGCTAGCGGCTACAATGAGCAGTTCTTC. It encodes CASGEWASGYNEQFF.

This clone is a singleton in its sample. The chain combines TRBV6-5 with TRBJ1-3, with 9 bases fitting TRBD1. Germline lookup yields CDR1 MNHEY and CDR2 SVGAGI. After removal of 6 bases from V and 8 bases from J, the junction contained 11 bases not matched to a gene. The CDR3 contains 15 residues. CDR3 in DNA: TGTGCCAGCAGCCAGGGACAGGGAAGGCCCTACACCATATATTTT. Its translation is CASSQGQGRPYTIYF.

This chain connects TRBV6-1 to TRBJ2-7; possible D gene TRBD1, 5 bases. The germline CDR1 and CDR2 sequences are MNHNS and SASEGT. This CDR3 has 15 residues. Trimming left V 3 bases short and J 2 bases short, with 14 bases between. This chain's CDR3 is CASSEPDRSTYEQYF. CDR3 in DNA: TGTGCCAGCAGTGAGCCTGACAGATCCACCTACGAGCAGTACTTC.

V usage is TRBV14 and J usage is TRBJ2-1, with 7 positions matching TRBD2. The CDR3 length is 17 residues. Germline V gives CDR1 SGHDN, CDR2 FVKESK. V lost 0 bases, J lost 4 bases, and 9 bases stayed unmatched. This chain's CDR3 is CASSQDYTAGRYNEQFF. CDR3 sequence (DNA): TGTGCCAGCAGCCAAGATTACACGGCCGGGAGGTACAATGAGCAGTTCTTC.

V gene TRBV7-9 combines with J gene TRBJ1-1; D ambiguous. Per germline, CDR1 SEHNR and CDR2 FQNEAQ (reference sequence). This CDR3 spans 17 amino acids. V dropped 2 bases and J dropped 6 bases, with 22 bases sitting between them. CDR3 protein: CASSLLRQSPSPSEAFF. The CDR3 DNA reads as TGTGCCAGCAGCTTACTTCGCCAAAGCCCTTCCCCGTCTGAAGCTTTCTTT.

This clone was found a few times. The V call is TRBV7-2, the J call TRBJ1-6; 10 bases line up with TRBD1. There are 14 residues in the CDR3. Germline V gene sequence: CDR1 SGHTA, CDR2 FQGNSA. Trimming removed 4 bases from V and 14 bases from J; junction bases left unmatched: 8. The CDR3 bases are TGTGCCAGCAGCTGGGACAGGGGCCAGAGGGCCCTCCACTTT. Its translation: CASSWDRGQRALHF.

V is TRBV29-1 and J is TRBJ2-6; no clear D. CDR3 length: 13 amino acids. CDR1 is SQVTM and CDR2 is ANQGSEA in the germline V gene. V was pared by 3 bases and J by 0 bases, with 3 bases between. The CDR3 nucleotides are TGCAGCGTTGACGTCTCTGGGGCCAACGTCCTGACTTTC. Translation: CSVDVSGANVLTF.

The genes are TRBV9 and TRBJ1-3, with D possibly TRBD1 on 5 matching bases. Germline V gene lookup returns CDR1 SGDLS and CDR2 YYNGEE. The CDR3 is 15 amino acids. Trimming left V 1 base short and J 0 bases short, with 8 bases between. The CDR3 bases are TGTGCCAGCAGCGTACAGGGAAACTCTGGAAACACCATATATTTT. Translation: CASSVQGNSGNTIYF.